The text below deals with one TCR beta chain. Original data processing: Amplified reference gene primers provided the basis for estimating nucleated cell counts. The repertoire was sequenced with immunoSEQ multiplex PCR; TCRdb's copy has only in-frame clones and lacks some. V and J calls and clone size are given by that table; D and trimming were obtained from the DNA. The sample lists roughly 330,000 clones; 88% were seen once. Trimming stripped 4 bases from V and 5 bases from J, with 18 bases between. Germline V gene sequence: CDR1 SGHDN, CDR2 FVKESK. The CDR3 is made up of 16 amino acids. This sample stems from a study of blood T cell repertoires in COVID-19. Study context: COVID-19 samples collected from the United States, Italy and Spain covered acute and convalescent phases.

Participants' reported clinical history set cohort assignment. For recovered donors of Cohort 3, there were two negative PCRs, clearance, or symptom resolution. The gene calls are TRBV14 and TRBJ2-4; maybe TRBD2 (6 bases). The sample taken for sequencing was PBMCs or T cells enriched from blood (not recorded which). The receptor comes from a man under 40 who had recovered from COVID-19. CDR3 region: CASSPALGTEENIQYF. The CDR3 DNA reads as TGTGCCAGCAGCCCAGCCCTGGGGACTGAGGAAAACATTCAGTACTTC. The full variable domain, with the rest looked up from reference TRBV14 and TRBJ2-4, is EAGVTQFPSHSVIEKGQTVTLRCDPISGHDNLYWYRRVMGKEIKFLLHFVKESKQDESGMPNNRFLAERTGGTYSTLKVQPAELEDSGVYFCASSPALGTEENIQYFGAGTRLSVL.